This T cell receptor beta chain came from a study of T cell therapy after organ transplantation. In regard to this clone: What it binds is unknown.

Whole-study findings and limits: Lower pretherapy CD8 clonality went with larger post-therapy fold change.

Clones were read by immunoSEQ multiplex PCR, and TCRdb kept only the in-frame ones, dropping some. The sample contains about 50,000 clones, over 90% of which appear only once. Trimming took 2 bases from V and 0 from J, leaving 11 bases between them. This CDR3 is built from 17 residues. Germline CDR1 SGHVS, CDR2 FNYEAQ. V is TRBV7-6 and J is TRBJ1-6; a possible D gene is TRBD1 (5 bases). The specimen was CD8+ T cells from blood, collected before autologous CMV-specific T cell therapy. This TCR derives from a human patient who had received a solid organ transplant and had CMV disease. The CDR3 DNA sequence: TGTGCCAGCAGCTTAAACGGGGGATCCTCCTATAATTCACCCCTCCACTTT. Protein product: CASSLNGGSSYNSPLHF.